The next 29 T cell receptor beta chains were all read from a single sample in a study of blood T cells in healthy people across ages. For the second PCR, which ran for roughly 6 to 11 cycles, a sample-barcoded 5' primer and a J-beta primer mix were used. TCRdb reprocessed the 5' RACE reads with MiXCR, giving one entry per CDR3 protein. The data show about 1 million distinct CDR3 sequences, 35% to 55% seen once. The sequencing sample was made of blood. The receptors come from a woman aged 55-69 years in good health.

This clonotype was detected a few times. This chain joins TRBV20-1 and TRBJ2-7; D is unresolved. Deletions cut 1 base from V and 0 bases from J, with 13 bases between. Germline V gene lookup returns CDR1 DFQATT and CDR2 SNEGSKA (reference sequence). This CDR3 spans 15 amino acids. The CDR3 sequence is CSARGRRNDSYEQYF. CDR3 sequence (DNA): TGCAGTGCTAGAGGGCGTAGGAACGACTCCTACGAGCAGTACTTC.

CDR3 protein: CASSQESPGLAGGNEQFF. The CDR3 coding sequence is TGTGCCAGCAGCCAAGAATCCCCGGGACTAGCGGGAGGGAATGAGCAGTTCTTC. The chain couples TRBV4-2 to TRBJ2-1, with TRBD2 matching 16 bases. V trimming: 0 bases; J trimming: 7 bases; junction bases outside the gene matches: 6. This CDR3 is 18 amino acids long. Germline V CDR1 and CDR2: LGHNA, YNFKEQ.

This clonotype was counted a few times. V is TRBV20-1 and J is TRBJ2-1; 10 bases are shared with TRBD2. CDR1 and CDR2 from the germline V gene are DFQATT and SNEGSKA (reference sequence). The CDR3 is 15 amino acids. The ends lost 0 bases at V and 4 bases at J; junction bases unmatched: 3. Here the CDR3 DNA reads TGCAGTGCTAGAGAGCTAGCGGGAGTGTACAATGAGCAGTTCTTC. It codes for CSARELAGVYNEQFF.

The CDR3 DNA reads as TGTGCCAGCACTTGGACGGCCGGTCGGTATAGCAATCAGCCCCAGCATTTT. It encodes CASTWTAGRYSNQPQHF. This rearrangement joins TRBV12-3 or TRBV12-4 to TRBJ1-5; D is uncertain. The V end lost 7 bases, the J end lost 0 bases, and 19 bases lay between the germline ends. This CDR3 region has 17 residues.

This clonotype showed up just a few times. The chain couples TRBV29-1 to TRBJ1-1; maybe TRBD1 (6 bases). Trimming shortened V by 6 bases and J by 3 bases, and 20 bases separated the two germline ends. The CDR3 consists of 15 residues. CDR1 and CDR2 from the germline V gene are SQVTM and ANQGSEA. The CDR3 here is CSVSWAGVRDTEAFF. CDR3 nucleotide sequence: TGCAGCGTCTCTTGGGCAGGGGTCAGGGACACTGAAGCTTTCTTT.

The chain recombines TRBV9 with TRBJ2-1, with TRBD1 matching over 10 bases. This CDR3 has 15 amino acids. Germline values: CDR1 SGDLS, CDR2 YYNGEE. With 2 bases clipped from V and 3 bases from J, the junction kept 2 bases outside the gene matches. CDR3 bases: TGTGCCAGCAGCGTCGGGACAGGGGTCTACAATGAGCAGTTCTTC. It yields the protein CASSVGTGVYNEQFF.

The chain uses TRBV28 and TRBJ2-5, with 15 positions matching TRBD2. CDR1 is MDHEN and CDR2 is SYDVKM in the germline V gene. J lost 6 bases, V lost 5 bases, and 13 bases had no gene match. This CDR3 region has 18 residues. This CDR3 is CASSPTGTSGRPGKTQYF. Written as DNA, the CDR3 is TGTGCCAGCAGTCCGACCGGGACTAGCGGGAGGCCGGGGAAGACCCAGTACTTC.

A single count supports this clonotype. The chain is built from TRBV10-2 and TRBJ2-3; 9 bases fit TRBD2. CDR1 is WSHSY, CDR2 SAAADI, per germline. This CDR3 spans 13 amino acids. Trimming at V came to 3 bases and at J to 13 bases, leaving 8 bases not matched to a gene. The CDR3 nucleotides are TGCGCCAGCAGTGACAATAGCGGGAGACATAAGTATTTT. This codes for CASSDNSGRHKYF.

The rearrangement links TRBV15 to TRBJ2-2; D gene unclear. V gave up 8 bases and J gave up 3 bases, with 10 bases separating them. This CDR3 has 13 amino acids. From germline, CDR1 is LNHNV and CDR2 YYDKDF (reference sequence). CDR3 sequence reads: CATADKYTGELFF. DNA of the CDR3: TGTGCCACCGCCGATAAGTACACCGGGGAGCTGTTTTTT. Together with reference TRBV15 and TRBJ2-2, the CDR3 gives the full variable domain: DAMVIQNPRYQVTQFGKPVTLSCSQTLNHNVMYWYQQKSSQAPKLLFHYYDKDFNNEADTPDNFQSRRPNTSFCFLDIRSPGLGDTAMYLCATADKYTGELFFGEGSRLTVL.

V and J are TRBV10-3 and TRBJ1-2; D is unresolved. Trimming removed 3 bases from V and 4 bases from J, with 18 bases in between. The CDR3 has 16 residues. CDR1 ENHRY and CDR2 SYGVKD come from the germline V gene. The CDR3 reads CAISDPDGSPVYGYTF. CDR3 DNA: TGTGCCATCAGTGACCCGGACGGCTCCCCCGTCTATGGCTACACCTTC.

V and J are TRBV20-1 and TRBJ2-1, with 10 bases lining up with TRBD2. Germline V gene lookup returns CDR1 DFQATT and CDR2 SNEGSKA (reference sequence). The CDR3 runs 14 residues. The J segment lost 4 bases and the V segment lost 6 bases, leaving 6 bases of the junction unmatched. The CDR3 bases are TGCAGTGCCCCGAGGACTAGCGGTTACAATGAGCAGTTCTTC. Protein: CSAPRTSGYNEQFF.

The chain is built from TRBV29-1 and TRBJ1-1; a weak D match, TRBD1 (5 bases). Trimming stripped 4 bases from V and 4 bases from J, with 13 bases between. The germline V gene has CDR1 SQVTM and CDR2 ANQGSEA. The CDR3 totals 13 residues. The CDR3 DNA is TGCAGCGTTGTCCGGGGGTTGGGCACTGAAGCTTTCTTT. It encodes CSVVRGLGTEAFF.

Only a few counts were recorded for this clonotype. V gene TRBV6-2 or TRBV6-3 combines with J gene TRBJ2-7; 7 bases agree with TRBD1. In germline, CDR1 is MNHEY, CDR2 SVGEGT. The CDR3 is 16 residues long. After removal of 4 bases from V and 0 bases from J, the junction contained 9 bases not matched to a gene. The CDR3 protein is CASSSPRDRYSYEQYF. The CDR3 DNA follows: TGTGCCAGCAGTTCGCCCCGGGACAGATACTCCTACGAGCAGTACTTC.

V usage is TRBV11-2 and J usage is TRBJ1-2; 7 nucleotides line up with TRBD1. This CDR3 comprises 16 residues. Germline V gene lookup returns CDR1 SGHAT and CDR2 FQNNGV. Trimming removed 0 bases from V and 8 bases from J; junction bases left unmatched: 12. CDR3 nucleotide sequence: TGTGCCAGCAGCTTAGATCAGTGGGGGGACAGCAGGGGCTACACCTTC. Protein product: CASSLDQWGDSRGYTF.

This sequence joins TRBV27 and TRBJ2-5, with TRBD1 as a possible D gene (6 bases). TRBJ2-7 matches the DNA end more closely, so the J call is doubtful. In germline, CDR1 is MNHEY, CDR2 SMNVEV (reference sequence). The CDR3 sequence is 13 residues long. Written as DNA, the CDR3 is TGTGCCAGCAGTTTACTTACAGGGTGCGAGCAGTACTTC. Translating it yields CASSLLTGCEQYF.

The rearrangement uses TRBV6-5 and TRBJ2-2; D unresolved. The CDR3 has 13 residues. Germline CDR1 MNHEY, CDR2 SVGAGI. V was shortened by 2 bases and J by 4 bases, with 5 bases between the two germline ends. CDR3 region: CASSYRFTGELFF. DNA of the CDR3: TGTGCCAGCAGTTACCGGTTCACCGGGGAGCTGTTTTTT.

In this sample, this clonotype turned up a few times. This chain joins TRBV10-3 and TRBJ2-3, with 14 bases identical to TRBD2. The length of the CDR3 is 16 residues. Germline assignment: CDR1 ENHRY and CDR2 SYGVKD. J was trimmed by 0 bases and V by 4 bases; bases with no gene match: 0. The CDR3 region has the DNA TGTGCCATCAGTGGACTAGCGGGAGGGAGCACAGATACGCAGTATTTT. It codes for CAISGLAGGSTDTQYF.

V gene TRBV5-5 combines with J gene TRBJ2-7; weak D call: TRBD1 (5 bases). Trimming took 6 bases from V and 2 from J, leaving 15 bases between them. CDR1 and CDR2 (germline): SGHKS, YYEKEE (reference sequence). This CDR3 comprises 14 residues. The CDR3 region has the DNA TGTGCCAGCACCGTGGAAGGGGTTCCCTACGAGCAGTACTTC. Residues: CASTVEGVPYEQYF.

This clonotype was detected a few times. The rearrangement uses TRBV20-1 and TRBJ1-4; D might be TRBD1 (5 bases). Germline assignment: CDR1 DFQATT and CDR2 SNEGSKA (reference sequence). V was pared by 0 bases and J by 8 bases, with 16 bases between. The CDR3 covers 15 residues. The CDR3 here is CSARDYEGLQEKLFF. Written as DNA, the CDR3 is TGCAGTGCTAGAGATTATGAGGGGCTACAGGAAAAACTGTTTTTT.

The chain carries TRBV6-6 and TRBJ2-5, with D unclear. The length of the CDR3 is 16 residues. Germline assignment: CDR1 MNHNY and CDR2 SVGAGI (reference sequence). The germline V and J ends were trimmed by 0 bases and 4 bases, with 15 bases remaining between them. The CDR3 reads CASSYSIIGMTETQYF. For the CDR3, the DNA is TGTGCCAGCAGTTACTCTATCATAGGTATGACAGAGACCCAGTACTTC.

Details on this clonotype: A clone one base away is much larger, so this may be a read error. The chain carries TRBV7-2 and TRBJ1-6; D uncertain. Germline CDR1 and CDR2: SGHTA and FQGNSA. CDR3 length: 12 residues. CDR3: CAGSSNNSPLHF. CDR3 nucleotides: TGTGCCGGCAGCTCAAATAATTCACCCCTCCACTTT.

This clonotype was detected ten times or more. The V gene is TRBV20-1, the J gene TRBJ1-5; possible D gene TRBD1, 5 bases. The germline CDR1 and CDR2 sequences are DFQATT and SNEGSKA (reference sequence). V lost 3 bases to trimming and J lost 7 bases, with 13 bases between them. The CDR3 is 13 amino acids. The CDR3 bases are TGCAGTGCTAGGGGGGGTGGTCAACAGCCCCAGCATTTT. It yields the protein CSARGGGQQPQHF.

This clonotype was seen a few times. The chain combines TRBV2 with TRBJ2-5; D gene unclear. Trimming removed 5 bases from V and 11 bases from J, with 18 bases in between. Germline V gene sequence: CDR1 SNHLY, CDR2 FYNNEI. The CDR3 is made up of 13 amino acids. In DNA, the CDR3 is TGTGCCAGCAGTAACTTCCGGGCCCAGCTACAGTACTTC. Encoded protein: CASSNFRAQLQYF.

Concerning this clonotype itself: The germline gene is not matched at one end of the junction; a read error may be the cause. The chain uses TRBV14 and TRBJ2-5; D gene ambiguous. This CDR3 is built from 15 residues. Germline CDR1 SGHDN, CDR2 FVKESK. CDR3 sequence (DNA): TGCGCCAGCAGCCAAGGGCATACTCTACAAGAGACCCAGTACTTC. Translation: CASSQGHTLQETQYF.

The genes are TRBV20-1 and TRBJ1-4; 9 bases map to TRBD1. CDR1 DFQATT and CDR2 SNEGSKA come from the germline V gene (reference sequence). The CDR3 consists of 14 residues. Trimming removed 2 bases from V and 8 bases from J; junction bases left unmatched: 6. CDR3 amino acids: CSARSGTGSEKLFF. The CDR3 DNA reads as TGCAGTGCTAGATCCGGGACAGGGTCCGAAAAACTGTTTTTT.

The V gene is TRBV7-2, the J gene TRBJ2-3; 13 bases align to TRBD2. The CDR3 extends over 19 amino acids. V lost 5 bases and J lost 5; bases outside the gene matches: 16. Looked up from germline, CDR1 is SGHTA and CDR2 is FQGNSA. The CDR3 coding sequence is TGTGCCAGCAGCCCAGTATATAATGGACTAGCGGGAGCCAGAGATACGCAGTATTTT. This translates into CASSPVYNGLAGARDTQYF. Variable domain in full (rest from reference TRBV7-2 and TRBJ2-3): GAGVSQSPSNKVTEKGKDVELRCDPISGHTALYWYRQSLGQGLEFLIYFQGNSAPDKSGLPSDRFSAERTGGSVSTLTIQRTQQEDSAVYLCASSPVYNGLAGARDTQYFGPGTRLTVL.

CDR3 region: CASSVANYNEQFF. The CDR3 DNA follows: TGTGCCAGCAGCGTAGCCAATTACAATGAGCAGTTCTTC. The gene calls are TRBV9 and TRBJ2-1; D is undetermined. The germline gives CDR1 SGDLS, CDR2 YYNGEE. CDR3 length: 13 amino acids. The V end lost 0 bases, the J end lost 4 bases, and 5 bases lay between the germline ends.

The chain carries TRBV20-1 and TRBJ2-1; 8 bases map to TRBD2. This CDR3 has 13 amino acids. V dropped 4 bases and J dropped 10; count of bases not matched to a gene: 9. The germline V gene has CDR1 DFQATT and CDR2 SNEGSKA (reference sequence). CDR3 bases: TGCAGTGCTATGGAGCGGGAGAAAGACGAGCAGTTCTTC. Residues: CSAMEREKDEQFF.

The chain uses TRBV6-5 and TRBJ2-4, with D perhaps matching TRBD1 or TRBD2 (7 bases each). CDR3 length equals 15 residues. Per the germline V gene, CDR1 is MNHEY and CDR2 is SVGAGI. V shed 5 bases and J shed 9 bases, with 20 bases lying between them. CDR3 coding DNA: TGTGCCAGCAGTGACTGGGGGGAGGGGGCGCGCATTCAGTACTTC. It translates to CASSDWGEGARIQYF.